This TCR beta chain was documented in a study of blood T cells in healthy people across ages (dated by TCRdb to between 2014 and 2017). Regarding the study in general: Template switching captured roughly one uniquely barcoded TCR beta cDNA molecule per two T cells in model experiments. Using deep sequencing normalized with unique cDNA molecular identifiers, the study measured how TCR beta repertoire diversity changes with age. Four age groups were formed from the donors: young (average roughly 15 years), middle-aged (approximately 41), aged (around 62) and long-lived (82). To avoid experimental bias, donors of different ages were spread randomly across the sequencing lanes. For two donors (one aged 18 to 29 and one aged 80 or older), the study analyzed two additional independent replicas of 1 million unique cDNA reads from the same blood draw. Overall study results and their limits: There was a strong correlation between observed TCR beta diversity and the percentage of naive T cells measured by flow cytometry. Total diversity estimates from one million sequenced T cells were considered lower bounds and underestimates. Bulk unsorted PBMC profiling prevented conclusive comparison of naive and antigen-experienced compartments. Donor CMV infection status was unknown, potentially confounding age-related changes in expanded clonotypes. Compared with the aged group, the long-lived group had more naive CD4+ T cells, fewer expanded clones and increased TCR diversity, suggesting age selection. Observed TCR beta diversity per million T cells fell roughly linearly with age, and a significant reduction was already apparent by age roughly 40.

Receptor libraries were prepared by 5' RACE. These reads were obtained on an Illumina HiSeq 2500. The second PCR ran for roughly 7 to 11 cycles and used a J-beta primer mix along with a sample-barcoded 5' primer. A template-switch 5' adaptor carrying 12 random nucleotides introduced a unique molecular identifier onto each TCR beta cDNA molecule. Each sample yielded at least 3 million CDR3-containing paired-end reads. All of the RNA was converted into first-strand cDNA using the Mint cDNA synthesis kit, with a TRBC-specific oligonucleotide serving as the primer. Following uracil-DNA glycosylase treatment, all cDNA underwent a first 18-cycle PCR with the universal primers M1SS and BC2_uni_R. On the study's bioinformatics: Normalization of each sample was performed by random selection of 1 million high-quality reads, each carrying a distinct molecular identifier. Reads sharing molecular identifiers were discarded rather than binned into consensus sequences. MiTCR, run with a Q25 quality threshold and the strictest error-elimination algorithm, handled CDR3 identification, clonotype clustering and error correction. A nonparametric unseen species model with Euler transformation was used to estimate lower-bound total TCR beta diversity. TCRdb reanalyzed the raw reads on its own, using fastp at Q25 for trimming and MiXCR for clone calling, and kept in-frame beta chains. Each CDR3 protein appears once, grouped with its most common genes and DNA. These V and J calls originate from TCRdb's pipeline instead of the authors' own analysis. For this sample the table gives approximately 800,000 distinct CDR3 sequences, of which around 36% were detected only once. Together, the top ten hold around 13% of the sample.

To note about this clonotype: Its antigen has not been determined. No base quality information exists; no much larger clone differs at one position.

V loses 3 bases of germline sequence and J loses 3 bases, and the interval between the two ends is 11 bases. As encoded in the germline V gene (reference sequence), CDR1 is DFQATT while CDR2 is SNEGSKA. Counted from cysteine to phenylalanine, this CDR3 has 13 amino acids. The only DNA kept is the CDR3, 39 bases in frame from the first base. Systemically healthy Caucasian individuals from Russia, 39 in total and aged roughly 6 to 100 years, were included as donors. Each donor gave approximately 9.3 milliliters of peripheral blood, collected into EDTA-treated Vacutainer tubes. PBMCs were isolated by Ficoll-Paque density-gradient centrifugation, with at least 6 million obtained per sample. Total RNA was extracted from PBMCs with Trizol reagent, with at least 6 micrograms obtained per sample. For every donor, an aliquot of PBMCs went through flow cytometry to measure the percentages of naive CD45RAhigh/CD27high T cells.

Sequenced input: blood. The chain links TRBV20-1 with TRBJ1-1; matching of 5 bases hints at TRBD1 as the D gene. The sequence came from a man between 18 and 29 years old in good health. The sequenced DNA: TGCAGTGCTAGGGATCTGGGGGACACTGAAGCTTTCTTT. The resulting protein is CSARDLGDTEAFF.